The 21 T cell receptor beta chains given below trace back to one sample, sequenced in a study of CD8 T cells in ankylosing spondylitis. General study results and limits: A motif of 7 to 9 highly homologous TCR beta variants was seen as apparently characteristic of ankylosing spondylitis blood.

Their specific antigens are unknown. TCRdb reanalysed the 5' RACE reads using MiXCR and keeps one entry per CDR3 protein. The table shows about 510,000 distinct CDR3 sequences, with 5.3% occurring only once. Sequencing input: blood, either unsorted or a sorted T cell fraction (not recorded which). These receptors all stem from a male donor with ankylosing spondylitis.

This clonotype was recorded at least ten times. CDR3 amino acids: CASSLEGQSTDTQYF. The CDR3 nucleotides are TGTGCCAGCAGCTTGGAGGGACAGAGCACAGATACGCAGTATTTT. V and J are TRBV5-4 and TRBJ2-3, with TRBD1 identical over 7 bases. Trimming at V came to 0 bases and at J to 0 bases, leaving 1 base not matched to a gene. CDR1 and CDR2 (germline): SGHNT, YYREEE (reference sequence). The CDR3 consists of 15 residues.

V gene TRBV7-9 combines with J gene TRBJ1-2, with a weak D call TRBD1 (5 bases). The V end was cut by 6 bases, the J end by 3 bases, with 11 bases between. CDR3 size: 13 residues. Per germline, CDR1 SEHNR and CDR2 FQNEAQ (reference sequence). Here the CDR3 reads CASSTGADYGYTF. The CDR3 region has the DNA TGTGCCAGCAGTACTGGGGCGGACTATGGCTACACCTTC. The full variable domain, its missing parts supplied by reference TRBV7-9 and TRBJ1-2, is DTGVSQNPRHKITKRGQNVTFRCDPISEHNRLYWYRQTLGQGPEFLTYFQNEAQLEKSRLLSDRFSAERPKGSFSTLEIQRTEQGDSAMYLCASSTGADYGYTFGSGTRLTVV.

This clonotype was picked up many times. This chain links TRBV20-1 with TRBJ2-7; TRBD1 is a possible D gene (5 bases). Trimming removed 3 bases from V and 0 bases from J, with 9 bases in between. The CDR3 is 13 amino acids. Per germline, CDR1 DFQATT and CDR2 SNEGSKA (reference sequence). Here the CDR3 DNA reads TGCAGTGCTAGGGCAGACAGCTCCTACGAGCAGTACTTC. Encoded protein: CSARADSSYEQYF.

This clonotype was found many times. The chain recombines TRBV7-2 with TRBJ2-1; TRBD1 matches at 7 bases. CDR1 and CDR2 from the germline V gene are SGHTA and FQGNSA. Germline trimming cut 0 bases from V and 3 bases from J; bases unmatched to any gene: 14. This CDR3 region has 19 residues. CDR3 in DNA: TGTGCCAGCAGCTTAGCACTCGGTTTTGGTAGGGGGCTCTACAATGAGCAGTTCTTC. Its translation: CASSLALGFGRGLYNEQFF.

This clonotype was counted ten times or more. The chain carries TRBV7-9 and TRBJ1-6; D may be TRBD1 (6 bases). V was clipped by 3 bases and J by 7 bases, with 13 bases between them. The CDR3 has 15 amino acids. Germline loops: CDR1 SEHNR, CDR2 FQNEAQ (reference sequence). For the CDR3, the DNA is TGTGCCAGCAGCTTGAGAGCAGGGGAAAATTCACCCCTCCACTTT. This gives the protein CASSLRAGENSPLHF. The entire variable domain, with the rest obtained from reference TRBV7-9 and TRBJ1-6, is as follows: DTGVSQNPRHKITKRGQNVTFRCDPISEHNRLYWYRQTLGQGPEFLTYFQNEAQLEKSRLLSDRFSAERPKGSFSTLEIQRTEQGDSAMYLCASSLRAGENSPLHFGNGTRLTVT.

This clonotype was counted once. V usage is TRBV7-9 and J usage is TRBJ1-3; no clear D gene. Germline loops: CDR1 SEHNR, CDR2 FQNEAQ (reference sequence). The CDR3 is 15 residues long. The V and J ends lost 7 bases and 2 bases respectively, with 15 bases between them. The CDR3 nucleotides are TGTGCCAGCAACCCAGGTAGGGTGGCTGGAAACACCATATATTTT. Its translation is CASNPGRVAGNTIYF. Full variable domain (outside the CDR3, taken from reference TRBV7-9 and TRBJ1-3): DTGVSQNPRHKITKRGQNVTFRCDPISEHNRLYWYRQTLGQGPEFLTYFQNEAQLEKSRLLSDRFSAERPKGSFSTLEIQRTEQGDSAMYLCASNPGRVAGNTIYFGEGSWLTVV.

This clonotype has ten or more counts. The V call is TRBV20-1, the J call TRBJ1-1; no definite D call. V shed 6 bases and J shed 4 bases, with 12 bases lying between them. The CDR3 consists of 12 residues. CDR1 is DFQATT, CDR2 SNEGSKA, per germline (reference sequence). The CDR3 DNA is TGCAGTGCCTCCGGGCCCGGCACTGAAGCTTTCTTT. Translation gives CSASGPGTEAFF.

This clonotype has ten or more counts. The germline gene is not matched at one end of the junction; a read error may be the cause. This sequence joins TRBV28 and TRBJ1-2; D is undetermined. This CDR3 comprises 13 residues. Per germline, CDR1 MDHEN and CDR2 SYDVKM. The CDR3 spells CASRLWNIYGYTF. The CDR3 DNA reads TGTGCCAGCAGGTTATGGAACATCTATGGCTACACCTTC.

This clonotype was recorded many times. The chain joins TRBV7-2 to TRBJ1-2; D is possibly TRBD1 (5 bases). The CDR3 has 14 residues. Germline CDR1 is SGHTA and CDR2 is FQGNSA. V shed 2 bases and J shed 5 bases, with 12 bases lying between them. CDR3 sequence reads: CASSLIRGGYGYTF. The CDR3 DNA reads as TGTGCCAGCAGCTTAATAAGGGGAGGGTATGGCTACACCTTC.

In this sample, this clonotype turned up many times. In DNA, the CDR3 is TGTGCCAGCAGCCGCATGGACCCTCTTCTCGATCAGCCCCAGCATTTT. Translation gives CASSRMDPLLDQPQHF. The rearrangement uses TRBV7-2 and TRBJ1-5; D not resolved. Looked up from germline, CDR1 is SGHTA and CDR2 is FQGNSA. The CDR3 extends over 16 amino acids. V lost 5 bases and J lost 5, with 19 bases in between.

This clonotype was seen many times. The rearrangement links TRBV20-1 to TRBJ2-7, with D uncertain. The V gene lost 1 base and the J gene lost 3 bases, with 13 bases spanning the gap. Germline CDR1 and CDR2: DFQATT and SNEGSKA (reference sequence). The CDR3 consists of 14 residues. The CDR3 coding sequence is TGCAGTGCTAGAGCGGCGGAGCGAGGCTACGAGCAGTACTTC. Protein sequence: CSARAAERGYEQYF.

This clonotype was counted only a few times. CDR3 bases: TGCGCCAGCAGCCCGGGACACCACCCAACCTACGAGCAGTACTTC. Encoded protein: CASSPGHHPTYEQYF. J is TRBJ2-7 and V is TRBV4-3, with D possibly being TRBD1 (6 bases). The V gene's germline CDR1 is LGHNA and CDR2 YSLEER. There are 15 residues in the CDR3. Trimming removed 4 bases at V and 2 bases at J, with 15 bases between.

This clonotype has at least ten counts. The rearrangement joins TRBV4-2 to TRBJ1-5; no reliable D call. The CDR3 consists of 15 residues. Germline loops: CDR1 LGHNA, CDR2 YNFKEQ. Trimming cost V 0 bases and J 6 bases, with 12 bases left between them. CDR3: CASSQEGGGGQPQHF. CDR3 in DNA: TGTGCCAGCAGCCAAGAGGGTGGAGGAGGTCAGCCCCAGCATTTT.

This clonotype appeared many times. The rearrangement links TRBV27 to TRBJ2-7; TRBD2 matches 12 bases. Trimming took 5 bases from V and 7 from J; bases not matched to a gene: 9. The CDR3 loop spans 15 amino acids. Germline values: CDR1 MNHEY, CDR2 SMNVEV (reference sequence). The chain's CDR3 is CASSLRLAGAREQYF. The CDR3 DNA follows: TGTGCCAGCAGTCTTAGACTAGCGGGGGCTCGGGAGCAGTACTTC.

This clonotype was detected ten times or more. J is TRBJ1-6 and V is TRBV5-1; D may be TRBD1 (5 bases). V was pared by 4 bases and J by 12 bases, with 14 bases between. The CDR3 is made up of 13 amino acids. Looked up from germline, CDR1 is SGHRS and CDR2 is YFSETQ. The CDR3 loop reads CASSPGTMLPLHF. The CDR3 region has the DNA TGCGCCAGCAGCCCCGGGACGATGTTACCCCTCCACTTT.

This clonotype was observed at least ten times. The CDR3 coding sequence is TGCAGTGCCCTAGGGTCGGCTAGGGTGAATACGCAGTATTTT. Translated, it gives CSALGSARVNTQYF. This chain connects TRBV20-1 to TRBJ2-3; no firm D call. V dropped 6 bases and J dropped 7 bases, with 20 bases sitting between them. CDR1 DFQATT and CDR2 SNEGSKA come from the germline V gene (reference sequence). The CDR3 consists of 14 residues.

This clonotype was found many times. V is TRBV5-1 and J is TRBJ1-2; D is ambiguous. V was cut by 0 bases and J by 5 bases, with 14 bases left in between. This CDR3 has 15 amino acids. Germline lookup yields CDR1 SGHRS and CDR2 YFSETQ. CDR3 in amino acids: CASSLDSGQLYGYTF. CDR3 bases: TGCGCCAGCAGCTTGGATTCCGGGCAGCTTTATGGCTACACCTTC.

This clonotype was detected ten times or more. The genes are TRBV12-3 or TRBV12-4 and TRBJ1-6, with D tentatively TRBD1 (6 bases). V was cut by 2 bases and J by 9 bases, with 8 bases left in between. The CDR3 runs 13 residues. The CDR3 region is CASSLTGSSPLHF. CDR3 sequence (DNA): TGTGCCAGCAGTTTAACAGGGAGTTCACCCCTCCACTTT.

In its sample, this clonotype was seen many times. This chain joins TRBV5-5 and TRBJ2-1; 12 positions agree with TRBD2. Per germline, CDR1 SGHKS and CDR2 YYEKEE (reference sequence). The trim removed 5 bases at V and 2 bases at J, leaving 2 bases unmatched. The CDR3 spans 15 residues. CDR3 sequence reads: CASRRLAGAYNEQFF. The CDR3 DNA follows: TGTGCCAGCAGGAGACTAGCGGGGGCCTACAATGAGCAGTTCTTC.

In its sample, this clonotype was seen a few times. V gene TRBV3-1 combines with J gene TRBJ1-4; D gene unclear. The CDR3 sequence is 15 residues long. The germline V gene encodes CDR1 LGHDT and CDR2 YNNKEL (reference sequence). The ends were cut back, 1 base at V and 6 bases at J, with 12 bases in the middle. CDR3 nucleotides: TGTGCCAGCAGCCAAGTTATAGGGATGGATGAAAAACTGTTTTTT. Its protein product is CASSQVIGMDEKLFF. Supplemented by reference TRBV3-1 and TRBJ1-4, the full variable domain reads DTAVSQTPKYLVTQMGNDKSIKCEQNLGHDTMYWYKQDSKKFLKIMFSYNNKELIINETVPNRFSPKSPDKAHLNLHINSLELGDSAVYFCASSQVIGMDEKLFFGSGTQLSVL.

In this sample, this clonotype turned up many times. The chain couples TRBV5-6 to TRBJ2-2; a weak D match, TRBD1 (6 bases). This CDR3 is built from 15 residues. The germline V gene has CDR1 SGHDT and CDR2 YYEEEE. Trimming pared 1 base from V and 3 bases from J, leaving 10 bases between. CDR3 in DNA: TGTGCCAGCAGCTTGCGGGACATCGACACCGGGGAGCTGTTTTTT. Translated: CASSLRDIDTGELFF.